These 20 T cell receptor beta chains originate from one sample sequenced in a study of blood T cell repertoires in COVID-19. Generated by immunoSEQ multiplex PCR, the TCRdb table keeps only in-frame clones and is missing some. The sample has roughly 100,000 clones; 75% to 95% are singletons. Input material: peripheral blood. The receptor source for this set is a man in his fifties with acute or convalescent COVID-19.

The chain recombines TRBV11-2 with TRBJ2-3, with 9 positions matching TRBD2. The CDR3 is 15 residues long. CDR1 is SGHAT, CDR2 FQNNGV, per germline. V lost 2 bases and J lost 1; bases outside the gene matches: 1. The CDR3 is CASSLLAGRTDTQYF. CDR3 DNA sequence: TGTGCCAGCAGCTTACTAGCGGGGCGCACAGATACGCAGTATTTT.

The count of this clone is one. The CDR3: CASSIVRTSGRNEQFF. Here the CDR3 DNA reads TGTGCCAGTAGTATAGTGCGGACTAGCGGGAGGAATGAGCAGTTCTTC. The chain employs TRBV19 and TRBJ2-1, with 14 bases that match TRBD2. Germline V gene sequence: CDR1 LNHDA, CDR2 SQIVND (reference sequence). CDR3 length equals 16 residues. V gave up 1 base and J gave up 7 bases; unmatched junction bases: 3.

In this sample, this clone turned up once. V usage is TRBV24-1 and J usage is TRBJ1-5, with TRBD1 identical over 10 bases. Germline assignment: CDR1 KGHDR and CDR2 SFDVKD. The CDR3 spans 16 residues. J gave up 2 bases and V 3 bases, and 3 bases lay outside the gene matches. CDR3 residues: CATSDGTGAGNQPQHF. CDR3 coding DNA: TGTGCCACCAGTGATGGGACAGGGGCTGGCAATCAGCCCCAGCATTTT.

J is TRBJ2-3 and V is TRBV24-1; the D is unclear. Germline lookup yields CDR1 KGHDR and CDR2 SFDVKD. The V end lost 4 bases, the J end lost 8 bases, and 12 bases lay between the germline ends. The CDR3 covers 13 residues. The CDR3 coding sequence is TGTGCCACCAGTGACTCATCAGCAGGTACGCAGTATTTT. Translated: CATSDSSAGTQYF.

V usage is TRBV20-1 and J usage is TRBJ1-6; D is perhaps TRBD1 (6 bases). There are 14 residues in the CDR3. Trimming removed 3 bases from V and 5 bases from J, with 11 bases in between. CDR1 is DFQATT and CDR2 is SNEGSKA in the germline V gene (reference sequence). The CDR3 nucleotides read TGCAGTGCTAGTAGGGGGAACGATAATTCACCCCTCCACTTT. It is translated as CSASRGNDNSPLHF.

The chain links TRBV3-1 (or the pseudogene TRBV3-2) to TRBJ1-1; no definite D call. The CDR3 covers 13 residues. Per germline, CDR1 LGHDT and CDR2 YNNKEL (reference sequence). V was cut by 6 bases and J by 4 bases, with 12 bases left in between. The CDR3 loop reads CASRQSSGTEAFF. CDR3 nucleotide sequence: TGTGCCAGCAGGCAATCTTCGGGCACTGAAGCTTTCTTT.

The V and J genes are TRBV19 and TRBJ2-3, with D uncertain. Trimming shortened V by 1 base and J by 2 bases, and 7 bases separated the two germline ends. Per the germline V gene, CDR1 is LNHDA and CDR2 is SQIVND (reference sequence). There are 14 residues in the CDR3. This chain's CDR3 is CASSIGGLTDTQYF. The CDR3 DNA follows: TGTGCCAGTAGTATAGGCGGCCTCACAGATACGCAGTATTTT.

This chain connects TRBV12-3 or TRBV12-4 to TRBJ2-2, with D unresolved. V was shortened by 2 bases and J by 4 bases, with 5 bases between the two germline ends. The CDR3 loop spans 13 amino acids. CDR3 sequence (DNA): TGTGCCAGCAGTTTAAGCGTCACCGGGGAGCTGTTTTTT. Translated: CASSLSVTGELFF.

Here the CDR3 DNA reads TGCGCCAGCAGCCAAGAGGGCAGGGCCTGGCCCCAGCATTTT. It is translated as CASSQEGRAWPQHF. The chain combines TRBV4-1 with TRBJ1-5, with D possibly being TRBD1 (5 bases). The CDR3 extends over 14 amino acids. The V end lost 0 bases, the J end lost 9 bases, and 12 bases lay between the germline ends. Germline values: CDR1 MGHRA, CDR2 YSYEKL.

This sequence joins TRBV6-6 and TRBJ1-2; D call uncertain. The V gene lost 5 bases and the J gene lost 4 bases, with 17 bases spanning the gap. The V gene's germline CDR1 is MNHNY and CDR2 SVGAGI (reference sequence). CDR3 length: 15 residues. The CDR3 DNA reads as TGTGCCAGCAGTCCAAGGACGGGGATCTCCTATGGCTACACCTTC. Its translation is CASSPRTGISYGYTF.

This chain links TRBV21-1 with TRBJ2-7; no DNA check was done on the table's D call, TRBD2. TRBV21-1 is described as a pseudogene. This CDR3 is 15 amino acids long. CDR3 sequence reads: CASSKAGLVIHEQYF. The CDR3 DNA sequence: TGTGCCAGCAGCAAAGCGGGACTAGTTATCCACGAGCAGTACTTC.

In DNA, the CDR3 is TGCGCCAGCAGCCTAAACAGGGTCCCCTACGAGCAGTACTTC. Protein product: CASSLNRVPYEQYF. The rearrangement joins TRBV5-1 to TRBJ2-7; perhaps TRBD1 as D (6 bases). Per germline, CDR1 SGHRS and CDR2 YFSETQ. This CDR3 is built from 14 residues. Trimming took off 4 bases at V and 2 bases at J, with 13 bases between the two ends.

This rearrangement joins TRBV19 to TRBJ2-7, with 13 bases matching TRBD2. Germline CDR1 reads LNHDA; CDR2 reads SQIVND (reference sequence). Trimming at V came to 1 base and at J to 3 bases, leaving 9 bases not matched to a gene. The CDR3 has 18 amino acids. CDR3 coding DNA: TGTGCCAGTAGTATAGTCCCTGGACTAGCGGGAGCGGGCTACGAGCAGTACTTC. This sequence encodes CASSIVPGLAGAGYEQYF.

The genes are TRBV11-3 and TRBJ1-2; TRBD1 aligns across 8 bases. The ends lost 4 bases at V and 2 bases at J; junction bases unmatched: 9. This CDR3 has 16 amino acids. The germline gives CDR1 SGHNT, CDR2 YENEEA. CDR3 amino acids: CASSSTWTGRNYGYTF. In DNA, the CDR3 is TGTGCCAGCAGCTCAACTTGGACAGGGAGGAACTATGGCTACACCTTC.

The rearrangement links TRBV11-2 to TRBJ1-1, with unresolved D. Looked up from germline, CDR1 is SGHAT and CDR2 is FQNNGV. This CDR3 is 14 amino acids long. V dropped 3 bases and J dropped 5 bases, with 13 bases sitting between them. CDR3 in amino acids: CASSFMAGETEAFF. As DNA, the CDR3 is TGTGCCAGCAGCTTTATGGCGGGTGAAACTGAAGCTTTCTTT. The entire variable domain, with the rest obtained from reference TRBV11-2 and TRBJ1-1, is as follows: EAGVAQSPRYKIIEKRQSVAFWCNPISGHATLYWYQQILGQGPKLLIQFQNNGVVDDSQLPKDRFSAERLKGVDSTLKIQPAKLEDSAVYLCASSFMAGETEAFFGQGTRLTVV.

This rearrangement joins TRBV5-1 to TRBJ2-5; D possibly corresponds to TRBD1 (7 bases). Trimming removed 6 bases at V and 7 bases at J, with 22 bases between. Germline V CDR1 and CDR2: SGHRS, YFSETQ. The CDR3 has 15 residues. CDR3 protein: CASNPVAGGTVTQYF. As DNA, the CDR3 is TGCGCCAGCAACCCCGTTGCAGGGGGGACGGTGACCCAGTACTTC.

This clone has just a few counts. V and J are TRBV2 and TRBJ1-1, with TRBD1 matching 8 bases. Germline-derived CDR1 and CDR2 are SNHLY and FYNNEI. This CDR3 has 14 amino acids. Trimming at V came to 7 bases and at J to 5 bases, leaving 9 bases not matched to a gene. CDR3 nucleotides: TGTGCCAGCACCGGACAGGGAGGGAGAACTGAAGCTTTCTTT. It specifies CASTGQGGRTEAFF. The full variable domain, in which reference TRBV2 and TRBJ1-1 provide the parts outside the CDR3, is EPEVTQTPSHQVTQMGQEVILRCVPISNHLYFYWYRQILGQKVEFLVSFYNNEISEKSEIFDDQFSVERPDGSNFTLKIRSTKLEDSAMYFCASTGQGGRTEAFFGQGTRLTVV.

The rearrangement uses TRBV7-2 and TRBJ2-5; a possible D gene is TRBD2 (6 bases). The V end was cut by 5 bases, the J end by 4 bases, with 14 bases between. The CDR3 loop spans 14 amino acids. Germline V gene sequence: CDR1 SGHTA, CDR2 FQGNSA. This CDR3 is CASSPTGTGETQYF. The CDR3 region has the DNA TGTGCCAGCAGCCCTACCGGGACTGGAGAGACCCAGTACTTC.

This chain joins TRBV6-5 and TRBJ1-4; no clear D. The CDR3 sequence is 15 residues long. Trimming took off 5 bases at V and 0 bases at J, with 10 bases between the two ends. Germline values: CDR1 MNHEY, CDR2 SVGAGI. This CDR3 is CASSLDTATNEKLFF. DNA for the CDR3: TGTGCCAGCAGTCTTGACACCGCAACTAATGAAAAACTGTTTTTT.

This sequence joins TRBV29-1 and TRBJ2-1, with D tentatively TRBD2 (5 bases). V was shortened by 1 base and J by 0 bases, with 7 bases between the two germline ends. Germline V gene sequence: CDR1 SQVTM, CDR2 ANQGSEA. This CDR3 contains 14 residues. The CDR3 sequence: CSVEGGSSYNEQFF. For the CDR3, the DNA is TGCAGCGTTGAAGGAGGGAGCTCCTACAATGAGCAGTTCTTC.